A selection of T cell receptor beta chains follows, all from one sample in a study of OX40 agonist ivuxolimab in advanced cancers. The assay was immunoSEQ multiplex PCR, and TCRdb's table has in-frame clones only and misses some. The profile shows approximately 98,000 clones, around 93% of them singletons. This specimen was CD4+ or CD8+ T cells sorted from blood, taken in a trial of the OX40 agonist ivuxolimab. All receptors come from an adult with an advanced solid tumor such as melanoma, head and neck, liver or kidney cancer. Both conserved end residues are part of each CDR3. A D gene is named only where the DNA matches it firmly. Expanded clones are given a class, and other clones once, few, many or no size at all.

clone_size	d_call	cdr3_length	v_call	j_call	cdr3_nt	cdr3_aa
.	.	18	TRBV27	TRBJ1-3	TGTGCCAGCAGACCCCGGGGGCGACCTAATTTCTCCGGAAACACCATATATTTT	CASRPRGRPNFSGNTIYF
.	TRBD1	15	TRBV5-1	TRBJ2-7	TGCGCCAGCAGTCTAACCGGGACAGTCTCCTACGAGCAGTACTTC	CASSLTGTVSYEQYF
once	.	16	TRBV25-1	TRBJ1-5	TGTGCCAGCAGTGAGCCAGGAAAAGAGAGTTATCAGCCCCAGCATTTT	CASSEPGKESYQPQHF
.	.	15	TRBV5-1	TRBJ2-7	TGCGCCAGCAGCTTGTTTCCTAGCGCCTCGGAGGGGCAGTACTTC	CASSLFPSASEGQYF
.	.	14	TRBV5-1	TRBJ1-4	TGCGCCAGCAGCTTGGGACACAAAAATGAAAAACTGTTTTTT	CASSLGHKNEKLFF
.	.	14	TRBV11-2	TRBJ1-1	TGTGCCAGCAGCTTTTGGGGGACGAACACTGAAGCTTTCTTT	CASSFWGTNTEAFF
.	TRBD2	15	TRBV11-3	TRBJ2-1	TGTGCCAGCAGCTTAGCACTAGCGGGAGCTGGTGAGCAGTTCTTC	CASSLALAGAGEQFF
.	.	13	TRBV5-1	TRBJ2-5	TGTGCCAGCAGCTTGGCCGGGGGCGAGACCCAGTACTTC	CASSLAGGETQYF
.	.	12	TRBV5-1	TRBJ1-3	TGCGCCAGCAGCGACGGGGGGGACACCATATATTTT	CASSDGGDTIYF
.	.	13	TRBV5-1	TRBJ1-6	TGCGCCAGCACCGGGAGCGCCAATTCACCCCTCCACTTT	CASTGSANSPLHF
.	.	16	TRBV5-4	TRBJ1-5	TGTGCCAGCAGTTGGAATGGGGGAAGAGACAATCAGCCCCAGCATTTT	CASSWNGGRDNQPQHF